The clone carrying this T cell receptor beta chain was seen a single time. Germline V CDR1 and CDR2: SGHTA, FQGNSA. V lost 3 bases and J lost 7; bases outside the gene matches: 5. The CDR3 is 14 residues long. Roughly 0.5 to 1 ug RNA was reverse transcribed with random hexamers. The amplification used immunoSEQ multiplex PCR on TCR beta CDR3; it spanned 54 Vbeta and 13 Jbeta. TCRdb re-analysed the immunoSEQ multiplex PCR reads in MiXCR, keeping a single row per CDR3 protein. Of under 200,000 distinct CDR3 sequences listed, 85% to 95% are singletons. The sequenced target, TCR beta, came from blood CD8+ and CD4+ T cells. Healthy donors matched for age and sex were used as controls. TEMRA cells were FACS-enriched, unlike CD8+ and CD4+ T cells, which were negatively isolated. These data originate in a study of CD8 T cells in Susac syndrome.

The receptor was derived from a human donor in good health. Sequenced input: CD4+ T cells from PBMCs. V gene TRBV7-2 combines with J gene TRBJ1-4; 7 positions match TRBD1. The CDR3 bases are TGTGCCAGCAGCTTCCAGGGGGGGGCTGAAAAACTGTTTTTT. Its protein product is CASSFQGGAEKLFF.